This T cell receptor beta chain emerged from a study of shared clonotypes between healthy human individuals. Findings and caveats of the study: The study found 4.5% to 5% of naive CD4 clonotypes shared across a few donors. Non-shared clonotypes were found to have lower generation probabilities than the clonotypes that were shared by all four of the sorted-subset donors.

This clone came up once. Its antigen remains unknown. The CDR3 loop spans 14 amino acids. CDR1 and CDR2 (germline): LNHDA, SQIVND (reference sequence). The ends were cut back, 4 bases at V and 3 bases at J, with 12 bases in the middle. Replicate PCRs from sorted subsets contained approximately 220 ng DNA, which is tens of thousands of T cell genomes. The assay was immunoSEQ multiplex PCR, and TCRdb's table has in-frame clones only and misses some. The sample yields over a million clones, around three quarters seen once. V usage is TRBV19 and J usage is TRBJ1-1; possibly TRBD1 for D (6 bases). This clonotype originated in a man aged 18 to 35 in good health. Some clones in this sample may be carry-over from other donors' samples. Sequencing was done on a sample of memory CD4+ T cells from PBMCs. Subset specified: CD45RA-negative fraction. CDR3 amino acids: CASSKQGSDTEAFF. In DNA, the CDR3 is TGTGCCAGTAGTAAACAGGGATCGGACACTGAAGCTTTCTTT. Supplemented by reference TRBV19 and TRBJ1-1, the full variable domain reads DGGITQSPKYLFRKEGQNVTLSCEQNLNHDAMYWYRQDPGQGLRLIYYSQIVNDFQKGDIAEGYSVSREKKESFPLTVTSAQKNPTAFYLCASSKQGSDTEAFFGQGTRLTVV.